This T cell receptor (beta chain) was identified in a study of human CD4 T cells and Enterobacteriaceae. Detection sensitivity for ex vivo total memory CD4+ was one cell in 200,000. Clones were read by immunoSEQ multiplex PCR, and TCRdb kept only the in-frame ones, dropping some. The sample shows fewer than 35,000 clones, roughly 80% of them seen only once. Memory CD4+ T cells were sorted as all CD4+ cells except CD45RA+CCR7+CD95- naive cells, over 95% pure. CD8+, CD14+, CD16+, CD56+, CD19+ and CD25-bright cells were excluded before sorting. This CDR3 region has 15 residues. V lost 7 bases and J lost 5; bases outside the gene matches: 10. CDR1 and CDR2 (germline): SNHLY, FYNNEI.

The TCR comes from a human donor in good health. The chain combines TRBV2 with TRBJ2-2, with TRBD1 matching over 7 bases. The sequenced material came from memory CD4+ T cells from blood. The CDR3 is CASNSRQGETGELFF. CDR3 sequence (DNA): TGTGCCAGCAATTCTAGACAGGGAGAGACCGGGGAGCTGTTTTTT.